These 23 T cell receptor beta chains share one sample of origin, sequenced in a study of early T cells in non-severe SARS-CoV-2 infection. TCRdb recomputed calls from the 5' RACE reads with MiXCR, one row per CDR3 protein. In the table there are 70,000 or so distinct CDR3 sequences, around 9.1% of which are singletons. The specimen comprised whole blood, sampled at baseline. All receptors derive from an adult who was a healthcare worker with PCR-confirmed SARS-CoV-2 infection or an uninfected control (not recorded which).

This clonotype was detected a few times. Here the CDR3 DNA reads TGTGCCACCAGTGATTTCGAGGCAGTGAACACCGGGGAGCTGTTTTTT. Its protein product is CATSDFEAVNTGELFF. This chain links TRBV24-1 with TRBJ2-2; D unclear. The CDR3 loop spans 16 amino acids. V was shortened by 1 base and J by 1 base, with 9 bases between the two germline ends. Germline CDR1 reads KGHDR; CDR2 reads SFDVKD.

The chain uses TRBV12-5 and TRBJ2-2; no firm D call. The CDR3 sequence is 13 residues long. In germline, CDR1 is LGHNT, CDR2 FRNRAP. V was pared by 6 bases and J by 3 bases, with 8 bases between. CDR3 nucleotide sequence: TGTGCTAGTGGCTTAGGTTACACCGGGGAGCTGTTTTTT. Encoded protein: CASGLGYTGELFF.

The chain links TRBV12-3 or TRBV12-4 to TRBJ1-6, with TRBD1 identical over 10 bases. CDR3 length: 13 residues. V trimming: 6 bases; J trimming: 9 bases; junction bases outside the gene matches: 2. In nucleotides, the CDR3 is TGTGCCAGCAGCCGGACAGGGGGTTCACCCCTCCACTTT. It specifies CASSRTGGSPLHF.

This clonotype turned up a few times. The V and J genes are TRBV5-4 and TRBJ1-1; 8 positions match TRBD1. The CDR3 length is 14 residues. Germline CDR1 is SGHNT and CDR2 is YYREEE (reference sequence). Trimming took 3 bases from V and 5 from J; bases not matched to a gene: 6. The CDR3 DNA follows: TGTGCCAGCAGCTCTGGGACAGGAGGAACTGAAGCTTTCTTT. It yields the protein CASSSGTGGTEAFF.

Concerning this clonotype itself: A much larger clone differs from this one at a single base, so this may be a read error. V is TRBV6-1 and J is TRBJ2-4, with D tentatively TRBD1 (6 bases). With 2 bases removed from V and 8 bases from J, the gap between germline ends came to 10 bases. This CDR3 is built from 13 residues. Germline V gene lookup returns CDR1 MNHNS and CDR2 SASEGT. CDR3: CASSEPTGYIQYF. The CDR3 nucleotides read TGTGCCAGCAGTGAACCCACAGGGTACATTCAGTACTTC.

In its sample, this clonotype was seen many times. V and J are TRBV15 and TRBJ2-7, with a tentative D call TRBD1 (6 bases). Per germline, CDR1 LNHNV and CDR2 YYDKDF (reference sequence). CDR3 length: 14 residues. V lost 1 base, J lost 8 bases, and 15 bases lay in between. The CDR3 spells CATSRVDVQGKQYF. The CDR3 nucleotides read TGTGCCACCAGCAGAGTTGATGTACAGGGCAAGCAGTACTTC.

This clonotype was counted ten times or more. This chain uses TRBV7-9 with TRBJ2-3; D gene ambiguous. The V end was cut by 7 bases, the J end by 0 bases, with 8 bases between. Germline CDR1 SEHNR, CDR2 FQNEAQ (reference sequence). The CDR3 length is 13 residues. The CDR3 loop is CASTPDSTDTQYF. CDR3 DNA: TGTGCCAGCACACCTGACAGCACAGATACGCAGTATTTT.

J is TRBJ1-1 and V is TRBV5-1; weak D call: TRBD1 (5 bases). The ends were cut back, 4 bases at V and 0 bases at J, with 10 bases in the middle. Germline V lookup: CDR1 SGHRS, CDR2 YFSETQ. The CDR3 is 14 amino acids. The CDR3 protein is CASSPGRMNTEAFF. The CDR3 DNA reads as TGCGCCAGCAGCCCAGGGCGGATGAACACTGAAGCTTTCTTT.

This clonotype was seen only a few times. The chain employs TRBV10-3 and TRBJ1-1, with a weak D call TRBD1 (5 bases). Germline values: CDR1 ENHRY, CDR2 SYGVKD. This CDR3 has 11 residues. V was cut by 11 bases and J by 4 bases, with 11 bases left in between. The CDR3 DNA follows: TGTGCCGCCTCTGGGGGCACTGAAGCTTTCTTT. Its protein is CAASGGTEAFF.

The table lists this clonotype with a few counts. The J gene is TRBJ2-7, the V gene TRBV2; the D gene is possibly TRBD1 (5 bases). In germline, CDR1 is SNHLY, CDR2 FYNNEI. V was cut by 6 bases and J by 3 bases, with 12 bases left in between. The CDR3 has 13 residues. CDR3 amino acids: CASSLGRVYEQYF. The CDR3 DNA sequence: TGTGCCAGCAGCCTCGGCAGGGTCTACGAGCAGTACTTC.

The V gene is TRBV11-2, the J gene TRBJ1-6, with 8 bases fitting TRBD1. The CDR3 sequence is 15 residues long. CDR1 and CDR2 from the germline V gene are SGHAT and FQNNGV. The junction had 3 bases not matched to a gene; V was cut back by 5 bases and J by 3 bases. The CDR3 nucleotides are TGTGCCAGCAGCCCCGGGACAGGCTATAATTCACCCCTCCACTTT. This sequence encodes CASSPGTGYNSPLHF.

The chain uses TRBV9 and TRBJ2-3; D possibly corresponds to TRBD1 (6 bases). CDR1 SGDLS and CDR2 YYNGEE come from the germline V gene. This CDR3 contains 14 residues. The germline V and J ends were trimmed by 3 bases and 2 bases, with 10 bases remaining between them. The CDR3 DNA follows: TGTGCCAGCAGCGCCCAGGGGAACACAGATACGCAGTATTTT. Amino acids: CASSAQGNTDTQYF.

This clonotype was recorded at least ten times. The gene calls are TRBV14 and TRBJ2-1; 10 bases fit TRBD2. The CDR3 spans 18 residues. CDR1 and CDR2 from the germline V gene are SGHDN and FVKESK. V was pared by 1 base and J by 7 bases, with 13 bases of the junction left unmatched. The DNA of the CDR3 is TGTGCCAGCAGCCAAGTGGTTAGCGGGGGGCCATTGCCTAATGAGCAGTTCTTC. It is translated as CASSQVVSGGPLPNEQFF.

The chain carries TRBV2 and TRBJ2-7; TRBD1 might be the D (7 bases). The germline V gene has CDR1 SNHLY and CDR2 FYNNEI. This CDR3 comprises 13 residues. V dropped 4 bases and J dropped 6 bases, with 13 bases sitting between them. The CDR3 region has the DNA TGTGCCAGCAGTGTGCGTCAGGGGGGCGAGCAGTACTTC. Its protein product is CASSVRQGGEQYF. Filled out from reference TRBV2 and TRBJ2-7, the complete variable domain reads EPEVTQTPSHQVTQMGQEVILRCVPISNHLYFYWYRQILGQKVEFLVSFYNNEISEKSEIFDDQFSVERPDGSNFTLKIRSTKLEDSAMYFCASSVRQGGEQYFGPGTRLTVT.

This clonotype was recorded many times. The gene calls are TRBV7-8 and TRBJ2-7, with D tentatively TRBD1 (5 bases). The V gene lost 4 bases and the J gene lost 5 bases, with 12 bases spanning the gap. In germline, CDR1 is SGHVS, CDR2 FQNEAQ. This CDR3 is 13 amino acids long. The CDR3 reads CASSSGHPNEQYF. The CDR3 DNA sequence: TGTGCCAGCAGCTCAGGACACCCCAACGAGCAGTACTTC.

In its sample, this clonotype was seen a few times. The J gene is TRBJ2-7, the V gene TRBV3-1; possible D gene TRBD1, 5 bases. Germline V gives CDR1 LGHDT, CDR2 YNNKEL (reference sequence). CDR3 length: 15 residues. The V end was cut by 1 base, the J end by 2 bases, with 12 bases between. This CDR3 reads CASSQGTTGAYEQYF. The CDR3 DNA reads TGTGCCAGCAGCCAAGGGACAACTGGGGCCTACGAGCAGTACTTC.

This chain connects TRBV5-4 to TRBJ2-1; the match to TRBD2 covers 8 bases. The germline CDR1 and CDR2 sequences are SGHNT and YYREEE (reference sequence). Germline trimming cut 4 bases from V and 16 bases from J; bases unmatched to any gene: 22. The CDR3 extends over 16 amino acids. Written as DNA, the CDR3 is TGTGCCAGCAGCCCACCCCCCCAGCGGGGGTATTCTGAGCGTTTCTTC. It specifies CASSPPPQRGYSERFF.

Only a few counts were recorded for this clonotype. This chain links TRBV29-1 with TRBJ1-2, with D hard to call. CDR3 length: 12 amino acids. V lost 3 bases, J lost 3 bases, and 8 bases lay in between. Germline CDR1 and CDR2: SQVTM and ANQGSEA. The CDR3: CSVEEGYYGYTF. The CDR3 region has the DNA TGCAGCGTTGAGGAAGGATACTATGGCTACACCTTC.

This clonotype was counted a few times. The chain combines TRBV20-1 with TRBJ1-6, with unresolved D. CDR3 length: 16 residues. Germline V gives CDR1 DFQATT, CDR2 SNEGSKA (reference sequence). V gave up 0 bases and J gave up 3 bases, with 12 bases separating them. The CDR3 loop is CSARDAQARYNSPLHF. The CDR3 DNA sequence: TGCAGTGCTAGAGACGCGCAGGCTCGCTATAATTCACCCCTCCACTTT.

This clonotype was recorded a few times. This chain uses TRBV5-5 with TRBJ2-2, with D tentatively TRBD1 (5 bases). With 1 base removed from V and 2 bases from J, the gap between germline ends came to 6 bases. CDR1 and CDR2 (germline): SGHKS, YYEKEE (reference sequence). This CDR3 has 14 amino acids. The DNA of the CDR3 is TGTGCCAGCAGCTTGCAGGGTAACACCGGGGAGCTGTTTTTT. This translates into CASSLQGNTGELFF.

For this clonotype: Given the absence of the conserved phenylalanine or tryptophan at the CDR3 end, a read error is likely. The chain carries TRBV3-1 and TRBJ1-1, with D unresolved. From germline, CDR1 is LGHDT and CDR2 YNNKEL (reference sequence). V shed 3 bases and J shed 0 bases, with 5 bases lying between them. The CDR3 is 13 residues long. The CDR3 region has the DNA TGTGCCAGCAGCCAGGGTCTGAACACTGAAGCTTTCGTT. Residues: CASSQGLNTEAFV.

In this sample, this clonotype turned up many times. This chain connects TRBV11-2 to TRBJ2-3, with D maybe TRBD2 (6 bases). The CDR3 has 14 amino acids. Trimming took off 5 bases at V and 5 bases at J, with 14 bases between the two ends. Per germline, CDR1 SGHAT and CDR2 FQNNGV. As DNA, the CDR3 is TGTGCCAGCAGCCTGACCGGGACTGGAGATACGCAGTATTTT. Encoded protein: CASSLTGTGDTQYF.

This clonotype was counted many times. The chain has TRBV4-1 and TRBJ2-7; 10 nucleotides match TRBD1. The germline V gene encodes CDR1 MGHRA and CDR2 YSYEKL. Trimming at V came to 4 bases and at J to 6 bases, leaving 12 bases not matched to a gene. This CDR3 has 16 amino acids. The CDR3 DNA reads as TGCGCCAGCAGCCGGGGGTTGGGGACAGGGGCCCTCGAGCAGTACTTC. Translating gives CASSRGLGTGALEQYF.